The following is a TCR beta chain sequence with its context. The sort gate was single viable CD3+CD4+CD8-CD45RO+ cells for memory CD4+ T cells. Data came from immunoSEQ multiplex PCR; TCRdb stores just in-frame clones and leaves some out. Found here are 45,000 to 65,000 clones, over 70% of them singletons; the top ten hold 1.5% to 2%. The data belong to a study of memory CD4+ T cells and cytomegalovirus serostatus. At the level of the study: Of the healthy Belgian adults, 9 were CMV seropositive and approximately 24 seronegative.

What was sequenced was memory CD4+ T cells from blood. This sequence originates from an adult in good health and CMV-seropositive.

CDR3 loop: CASSDTGRNQPQHF. CDR3 nucleotide sequence: TGCGCCAGCAGTGACACGGGGCGAAATCAGCCCCAGCATTTT. The chain links TRBV10-2 to TRBJ1-5, with D possibly TRBD1 on 5 matching bases. CDR1 is WSHSY and CDR2 is SAAADI in the germline V gene. With 3 bases removed from V and 4 bases from J, the gap between germline ends came to 10 bases. This CDR3 has 14 residues.